A selection of T cell receptor beta chains follows, all from one sample in a study of shared clonotypes between healthy human individuals. Data came from immunoSEQ multiplex PCR; TCRdb stores just in-frame clones and leaves some out. Seen here are about 1.5 million clones, approximately 98% observed once, and the top ten hold roughly 0.42%. Sequencing used naive CD4+ T cells sorted from blood. The receptors derive from a man aged 25 to 40 in good health. CDR3s include the opening cysteine and the closing phenylalanine or tryptophan. A D gene is named only where the DNA matches it firmly. The size field is filled for only some rows; it gives once, few, many or a size class.

D gene,J gene,clone size,V gene,CDR3 DNA,CDR3 protein
NA,TRBJ2-7,NA,TRBV5-1,TGCGCCAGCAGCTTGTCTACAGGGCGGGACGAGCAGTACTTC,CASSLSTGRDEQYF
NA,TRBJ1-1,NA,TRBV4-3,TGCGCCAGCAGCCAAGAGCTGGGCAGCGAAGCTTTCTTT,CASSQELGSEAFF
NA,TRBJ2-3,NA,TRBV19,TGTGCCAGTAGTATAGATGCCCGACAGACCGCAGATACGCAGTATTTT,CASSIDARQTADTQYF
TRBD1,TRBJ1-5,NA,TRBV7-2,TGTGCCAGCAGCTCTGGGACAGGGACGGGGCAGCCCCAGCATTTT,CASSSGTGTGQPQHF
NA,TRBJ2-7,NA,TRBV6-1,TGTGCCAGCAGTGCTAACAGGGACGAGCAGTACTTC,CASSANRDEQYF
NA,TRBJ2-6,NA,TRBV5-1,TGCGCCAGCAGCCCGGCGGGGACCGGGGCCAACGTCCTGACTTTC,CASSPAGTGANVLTF
NA,TRBJ2-7,NA,TRBV18,TGTGCCAGCTCACACGGGGCGGAAGGTGCCTACGAGCAGTACTTC,CASSHGAEGAYEQYF
NA,TRBJ2-6,NA,TRBV25-1,TGTGCCAGCAGTGACAAGTCAAGCTCTGGGGCCAACGTCCTGACTTTC,CASSDKSSSGANVLTF
TRBD1,TRBJ2-7,NA,TRBV7-9,TGTGCCAGCAGCTTAAGGACAGGGGGCTACGAGCAGTACTTC,CASSLRTGGYEQYF
TRBD2,TRBJ2-3,NA,TRBV28,TGTGCCAGCAGTTTGGGACTAGCGGGAAGCACAGATACGCAGTATTTT,CASSLGLAGSTDTQYF
NA,TRBJ1-1,NA,TRBV18,TGTGCCAGCTCACCCCTTGCCACGAACACTGAAGCTTTCTTT,CASSPLATNTEAFF
NA,TRBJ2-1,NA,TRBV18,TGTGCCAGCTCAGGGGTAAGGAATGAGCAGTTCTTC,CASSGVRNEQFF
NA,TRBJ2-3,NA,TRBV7-2,TGTGCCAGCACCGGTGCGGGACGAAGCACAGATACGCAGTATTTT,CASTGAGRSTDTQYF
NA,TRBJ2-6,once,TRBV15,TGTGCCACCAGCAGAGATGCGCAAATTGGGGCCAACGTCCTGACTTTC,CATSRDAQIGANVLTF
TRBD2,TRBJ2-3,NA,TRBV29-1,TGCAGCGTTCTAGCGGGAGGGAACTCAGATACGCAGTATTTT,CSVLAGGNSDTQYF
NA,TRBJ2-5,NA,TRBV30,TGTGCCTGGAGTTCGGCCTCACGAGGGGTGGAGACCCAGTACTTC,CAWSSASRGVETQYF
NA,TRBJ1-4,NA,TRBV5-5,TGTGCCAGCAGCGTGGCAGCTCCAGCTAATGAAAAACTGTTTTTT,CASSVAAPANEKLFF
TRBD1,TRBJ2-1,NA,TRBV29-1,TGCAGCGCCCAGACAGGGTACAATGAGCAGTTCTTC,CSAQTGYNEQFF
NA,TRBJ2-2,NA,TRBV7-3,TGTGCCAGCAGCTCCCAAGGCGGGGAGCTGTTTTTT,CASSSQGGELFF
NA,TRBJ1-2,NA,TRBV9,TGTGCCAGCAGCGTAGGGGGCCAAAACTCTGGCTACACCTTC,CASSVGGQNSGYTF
TRBD2,TRBJ2-1,NA,TRBV19,TGTGCCACCATAAGGACTAGCGGGAGGCGCAATGAGCAGTTCTTC,CATIRTSGRRNEQFF
NA,TRBJ1-3,NA,TRBV5-1,TGCGCCAGCAGCAGCGGGACATCTGGAAACACCATATATTTT,CASSSGTSGNTIYF
NA,TRBJ2-1,NA,TRBV10-3,TGTGCCATCAGTGTGGGGGTCGGTGAGCAGTTCTTC,CAISVGVGEQFF
NA,TRBJ2-1,NA,TRBV11-2,TGTGCCAGCAGCTTAGCTTTTCCCCGGGTAGGCTCCTACAATGAGCAGTTCTTC,CASSLAFPRVGSYNEQFF
TRBD1,TRBJ1-4,NA,TRBV18,TGTGCCAGCTCATCGGACAGGGGGAATGAAAAACTGTTTTTT,CASSSDRGNEKLFF
NA,TRBJ1-5,NA,TRBV5-4,TGTGCCAGCAGCTTGGATGGGTCTTCCCTTTATCCCCAGCATTTT,CASSLDGSSLYPQHF
NA,TRBJ2-2,once,TRBV28,TGTGCCAGCAGTCTACGAACCCTGAACACCGGGGAGCTGTTTTTT,CASSLRTLNTGELFF
NA,TRBJ1-3,few,TRBV7-9,TGTGCCAGCAGCTTTTCTAGCCCGGGACACTCAGGAAACACCATATATTTT,CASSFSSPGHSGNTIYF
NA,TRBJ1-1,NA,TRBV11-2,TGTGCCAGCAGCTTGAAGGTGATGATGAACACTGAAGCTTTCTTT,CASSLKVMMNTEAFF
NA,TRBJ2-1,NA,TRBV5-4,TGTGCCAGCAGCCAGGGCTACAATGAGCAGTTCTTC,CASSQGYNEQFF
NA,TRBJ1-1,NA,TRBV9,TGTGCCAGCAGCGTAGGGACGGGGAACACTGAAGCTTTCTTT,CASSVGTGNTEAFF
TRBD1,TRBJ2-7,NA,TRBV7-9,TGTGCCAGCAGCTTAACACAGGGGTTGGAGCAGTACTTC,CASSLTQGLEQYF
NA,TRBJ2-1,NA,TRBV4-3,TGCGCCAGCAGCCAAGACCCAGCCGGGAGCTCCTACAATGAGCAGTTCTTC,CASSQDPAGSSYNEQFF
NA,TRBJ2-2,once,TRBV19,TGTGCCAGTAGGAAAGCAGTGAACACCGGGGAGCTGTTTTTT,CASRKAVNTGELFF
TRBD1,TRBJ1-5,NA,TRBV5-1,TGCGCCAGCAGCCCCCGGGTACGACAGGGAGGTCAGCCCCAGCATTTT,CASSPRVRQGGQPQHF
TRBD2,TRBJ2-7,NA,TRBV5-1,TGCGCCAGCAGCTTGGACGGGACGGGACTAGCGGGAGTCCACGAGCAGTACTTC,CASSLDGTGLAGVHEQYF
TRBD1,TRBJ1-2,NA,TRBV28,TGTGCCAGCAGTGGAGGGGGCGCGCCATATGGCTACACCTTC,CASSGGGAPYGYTF
NA,TRBJ2-1,NA,TRBV7-8,TGTGCCAGCAGCCCTTCCAGGGGGGTCTGGAATGAGCAGTTCTTC,CASSPSRGVWNEQFF
NA,TRBJ1-3,NA,TRBV7-9,TGTGCCAGCAGTCTGGAGGCACTGGGAAACACCATATATTTT,CASSLEALGNTIYF
NA,TRBJ2-5,NA,TRBV5-1,TGCGCCAGCAGCTTGGGTAGCGGAGACCAAGAGACCCAGTACTTC,CASSLGSGDQETQYF
NA,TRBJ1-1,NA,TRBV5-1,TGCGCCAGCAGCTTGGAGCAGAACACTGAAGCTTTCTTT,CASSLEQNTEAFF
NA,TRBJ1-4,NA,TRBV7-9,TGTGCCAGCAGCACAGGGACGGACCTGGACCTTGGAAAACTGTTTTTT,CASSTGTDLDLGKLFF
NA,TRBJ2-4,NA,TRBV30,TGTGCCTGGAGTCCCCCCGCTTCGGGTGACATTCAGTACTTC,CAWSPPASGDIQYF